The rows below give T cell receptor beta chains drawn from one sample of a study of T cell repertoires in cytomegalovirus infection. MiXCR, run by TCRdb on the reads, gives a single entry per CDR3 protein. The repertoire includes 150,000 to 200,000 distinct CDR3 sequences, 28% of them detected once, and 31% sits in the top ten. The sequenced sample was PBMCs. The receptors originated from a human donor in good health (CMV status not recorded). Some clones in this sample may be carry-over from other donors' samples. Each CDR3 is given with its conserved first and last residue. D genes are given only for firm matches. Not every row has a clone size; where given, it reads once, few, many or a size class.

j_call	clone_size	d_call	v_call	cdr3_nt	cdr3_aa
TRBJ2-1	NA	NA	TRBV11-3	TGTGCCAGCAGCTTATCTGCGGGGTATGAGCAGTTCTTC	CASSLSAGYEQFF
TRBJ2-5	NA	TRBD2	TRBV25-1	TGTGCCAGCAGTGAATATCCTAGCGGGGGAGACCAAGAGACCCAGTACTTC	CASSEYPSGGDQETQYF
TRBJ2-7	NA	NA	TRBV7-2	TGTGCCAGCAGCTTAGATAACCCAACCTACGAGCAGTACTTC	CASSLDNPTYEQYF
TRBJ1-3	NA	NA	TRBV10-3	TGTGCCATCGGACGAGAGCAGGGACGGAACACCATATATTTT	CAIGREQGRNTIYF
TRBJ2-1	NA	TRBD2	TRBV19	TGTGCCAGTAGCACTGGTAGCGGGGGGGCGGATGAGCAGTTCTTC	CASSTGSGGADEQFF
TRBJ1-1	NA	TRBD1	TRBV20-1	TGCAGTGCTGTCGGACTGACAGGGTGGGACACTGAAGCTTTCTTT	CSAVGLTGWDTEAFF
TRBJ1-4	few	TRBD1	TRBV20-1	TGCAGTGCTGGCCGGACAGGGAGGGAAGAAAAACTGTTTTTT	CSAGRTGREEKLFF
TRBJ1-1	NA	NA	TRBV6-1	TGTGCCAGCAGTGAAGGGGTGGCCGAGAACACTGAAGCTTTCTTT	CASSEGVAENTEAFF
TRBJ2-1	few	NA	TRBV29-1	TGCAGCGTTTACCTTGACCCGAGCTCCTACAATGAGCAGTTCTTC	CSVYLDPSSYNEQFF
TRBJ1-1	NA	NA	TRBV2	TGTGCCAGCAGTGTTGAGGGTAGCCCATTGGAGGAGAACACTGAAGCTTTCTTT	CASSVEGSPLEENTEAFF
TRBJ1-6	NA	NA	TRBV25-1	TGTGCCAGCAGTCTCTCAGGGGATTCACCCCTCCACTTT	CASSLSGDSPLHF
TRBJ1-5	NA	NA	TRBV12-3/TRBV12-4	TGTGCCAGCTCGCCGCGTATGGGCAATCAGCCCCAGCATTTT	CASSPRMGNQPQHF
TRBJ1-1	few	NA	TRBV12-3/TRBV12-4	TGTGCCAGCAGTTGGGGCAGGGAAGCTTTCTTT	CASSWGREAFF
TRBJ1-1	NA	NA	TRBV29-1	TGCAGCGTTGATGGAAGGGGTGGAACTGAAGCTTTCTTT	CSVDGRGGTEAFF
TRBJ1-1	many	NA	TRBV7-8	TGTGCCAGCAGCTTTAGGGAGCCAGTTGAGACCTTAATTCTGAACACTGAAGCTTTCTTT	CASSFREPVETLILNTEAFF
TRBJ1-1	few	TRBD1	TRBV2	TGTGCCAGCCCTCCCTTTTCCGGGACAGGGGTGAGACCTGAAGCTTTCTTT	CASPPFSGTGVRPEAFF